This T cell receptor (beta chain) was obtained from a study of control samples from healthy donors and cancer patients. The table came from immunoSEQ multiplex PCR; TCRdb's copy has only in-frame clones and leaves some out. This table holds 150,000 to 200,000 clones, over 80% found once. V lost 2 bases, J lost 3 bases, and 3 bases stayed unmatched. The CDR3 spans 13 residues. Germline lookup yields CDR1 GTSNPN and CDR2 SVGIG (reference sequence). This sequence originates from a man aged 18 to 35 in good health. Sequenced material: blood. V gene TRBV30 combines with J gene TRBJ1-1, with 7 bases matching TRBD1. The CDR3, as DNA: TGTGCCTGGAGTACCAGGGGGTACACTGAAGCTTTCTTT. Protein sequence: CAWSTRGYTEAFF.